The 30 T cell receptor beta chains presented below share a single source sample, sequenced in a study of T cells after yellow fever vaccination. TCRdb redid the calling of the 5' RACE reads with MiXCR, one entry per CDR3 protein. The sample has 450,000 to 650,000 distinct CDR3 sequences; 21% are singletons. The specimen comprised PBMCs, sampled approximately 20 days after the first yellow fever vaccination. The receptors shown here come from a young man who received the YFV17D yellow fever vaccine.

The gene calls are TRBV5-1 and TRBJ2-5, with TRBD2 identical over 8 bases. Germline loops: CDR1 SGHRS, CDR2 YFSETQ. The V segment lost 3 bases and the J segment 4 bases; nucleotides outside the gene matches: 8. This CDR3 is built from 15 residues. Written as DNA, the CDR3 is TGCGCCAGCAGCTCGGGCTTAGCGGGGCCAGAGACCCAGTACTTC. Its translation: CASSSGLAGPETQYF.

This clonotype came up a few times. This chain uses TRBV5-6 with TRBJ1-2; no clear D. The V end was cut by 3 bases, the J end by 2 bases, with 11 bases between. The V gene's germline CDR1 is SGHDT and CDR2 YYEEEE. The CDR3 extends over 14 amino acids. The CDR3 nucleotides are TGTGCCAGCAGCTGGTCTTATGCGAACTATGGCTACACCTTC. Its translation: CASSWSYANYGYTF.

The J gene is TRBJ1-6, the V gene TRBV21-1; TRBD1, the table's D call, was not compared with the DNA. TRBV21-1 is a recognized pseudogene. This CDR3 spans 14 amino acids. CDR3 protein: CASNTRRGNSPLHF. The CDR3 DNA follows: TGTGCCAGCAACACTCGTAGGGGCAACTCACCCCTCCACTTT.

This clonotype appeared a few times. The rearrangement links TRBV2 to TRBJ1-5; weak D call: TRBD1 (5 bases). Trimming left V 4 bases short and J 6 bases short, with 16 bases between. Germline CDR1 is SNHLY and CDR2 is FYNNEI. The length of the CDR3 is 15 residues. The CDR3: CASSVGWTRAQPQHF. CDR3 in DNA: TGTGCCAGCAGTGTGGGGTGGACAAGGGCTCAGCCCCAGCATTTT.

This clonotype was picked up a small number of times. This rearrangement joins TRBV3-1 to TRBJ2-5; TRBD2 matches at 8 bases. After removal of 1 base from V and 5 bases from J, the junction contained 12 bases not matched to a gene. The CDR3 contains 17 residues. The germline gives CDR1 LGHDT, CDR2 YNNKEL (reference sequence). CDR3 region: CASSQVKSGGPRETQYF. The CDR3 DNA is TGTGCCAGCAGCCAAGTCAAAAGCGGGGGCCCCAGGGAGACCCAGTACTTC.

CDR3 bases: TGTGCCAGCAGAACAGGGGACCCCTGGGTGCAGTACTTC. Its protein product is CASRTGDPWVQYF. The V gene is TRBV7-2, the J gene TRBJ2-7; 7 bases are shared with TRBD1. Germline CDR1 is SGHTA and CDR2 is FQGNSA. This CDR3 spans 13 amino acids. Germline trimming cut 6 bases from V and 9 bases from J; bases unmatched to any gene: 11.

The chain uses TRBV7-2 and TRBJ1-4; D may be TRBD1 (6 bases). CDR1 is SGHTA and CDR2 is FQGNSA in the germline V gene. V dropped 5 bases and J dropped 7 bases, with 14 bases sitting between them. This CDR3 is 14 amino acids long. The CDR3 loop reads CASSTGTRAEKLFF. The CDR3 DNA reads as TGTGCCAGCAGCACAGGGACCCGGGCTGAAAAACTGTTTTTT.

The chain combines TRBV5-1 with TRBJ1-4; 9 nucleotides agree with TRBD1. Germline V gene lookup returns CDR1 SGHRS and CDR2 YFSETQ. The junction had 5 bases not matched to a gene; V was cut back by 0 bases and J by 8 bases. This CDR3 comprises 15 residues. CDR3 in DNA: TGCGCCAGCAGCTTGGCCGGGACAGGGAGCGAAAAACTGTTTTTT. The encoded protein is CASSLAGTGSEKLFF. The full variable domain, in which reference TRBV5-1 and TRBJ1-4 provide the parts outside the CDR3, is KAGVTQTPRYLIKTRGQQVTLSCSPISGHRSVSWYQQTPGQGLQFLFEYFSETQRNKGNFPGRFSGRQFSNSRSEMNVSTLELGDSALYLCASSLAGTGSEKLFFGSGTQLSVL.

This clonotype has a handful of counts. The V gene is TRBV10-3, the J gene TRBJ1-1, with TRBD1 as a possible D gene (5 bases). The CDR3 runs to 13 residues. V lost 10 bases and J 0 bases, leaving 12 bases between the germline ends. CDR1 is ENHRY and CDR2 is SYGVKD in the germline V gene. The CDR3 sequence is CATGARVNTEAFF. CDR3 DNA: TGTGCCACCGGGGCGAGGGTGAACACTGAAGCTTTCTTT.

The chain recombines TRBV5-4 with TRBJ2-7, with D uncertain. Trimming took off 2 bases at V and 5 bases at J, with 11 bases between the two ends. Germline CDR1 and CDR2: SGHNT and YYREEE (reference sequence). This CDR3 region has 13 residues. The CDR3 nucleotides read TGTGCCAGCAGCTTAGATCCGGGCCACGAGCAGTACGTC. It specifies CASSLDPGHEQYV.

In this sample, this clonotype turned up a few times. The chain is built from TRBV10-3 and TRBJ2-3; 8 bases align to TRBD2. CDR1 and CDR2 (germline): ENHRY, SYGVKD. The V segment lost 4 bases and the J segment 6 bases; nucleotides outside the gene matches: 6. This CDR3 has 14 residues. In DNA form, the CDR3 reads TGTGCCATCAGTGCAAACCGGGGGGGGGATACGCAGTATTTT. Translation: CAISANRGGDTQYF.

This clonotype was seen a handful of times. The rearrangement links TRBV3-1 to TRBJ1-1; no reliable D call. Germline CDR1 reads LGHDT; CDR2 reads YNNKEL (reference sequence). V gave up 0 bases and J gave up 6 bases, with 11 bases separating them. The CDR3 totals 14 residues. CDR3 nucleotide sequence: TGTGCCAGCAGCCAAGATGAGGAAGGGCCTGAAGCTTTCTTT. Its translation: CASSQDEEGPEAFF.

The CDR3 coding sequence is TGTGCCAGCAGCATTGGGTACGGAGATACGCAGTATTTT. Amino acid sequence: CASSIGYGDTQYF. The rearrangement uses TRBV6-1 and TRBJ2-3; D gene unclear. The germline CDR1 and CDR2 sequences are MNHNS and SASEGT. The CDR3 loop spans 13 amino acids. The germline V and J ends were trimmed by 6 bases and 5 bases, with 12 bases remaining between them.

At least ten counts were recorded for this clonotype. The rearrangement links TRBV30 to TRBJ2-5; 8 bases line up with TRBD1. With 4 bases clipped from V and 5 bases from J, the junction kept 3 bases outside the gene matches. Germline V gives CDR1 GTSNPN, CDR2 SVGIG (reference sequence). This CDR3 contains 12 residues. CDR3 residues: CAWTGGDETQYF. The CDR3 coding sequence is TGTGCCTGGACAGGGGGCGATGAGACCCAGTACTTC. Full variable domain (missing parts from reference TRBV30 and TRBJ2-5): SQTIHQWPATLVQPVGSPLSLECTVEGTSNPNLYWYRQAAGRGLQLLFYSVGIGQISSEVPQNLSASRPQDRQFILSSKKLLLSDSGFYLCAWTGGDETQYFGPGTRLLVL.

The chain carries TRBV20-1 and TRBJ2-1; TRBD2 matches 9 bases. V lost 6 bases to trimming and J lost 0 bases; unmatched junction nucleotides: 6. The CDR3 is 15 residues long. Per germline, CDR1 DFQATT and CDR2 SNEGSKA (reference sequence). For the CDR3, the DNA is TGCAGTGCACCGGGACTAGCTAGCTCCTACAATGAGCAGTTCTTC. This codes for CSAPGLASSYNEQFF.

This clonotype occurred many times. The rearrangement joins TRBV20-1 to TRBJ2-1, with TRBD2 identical over 8 bases. The CDR3 consists of 15 residues. V lost 5 bases and J lost 2; bases outside the gene matches: 8. Germline V gives CDR1 DFQATT, CDR2 SNEGSKA (reference sequence). For the CDR3, the DNA is TGCAGTGCTGTCCCGGGACTAGGTCCCTACAATGAGCAGTTCTTC. This translates into CSAVPGLGPYNEQFF.

The chain links TRBV5-6 to TRBJ2-5; D is ambiguous. V was shortened by 1 base and J by 5 bases, with 12 bases between the two germline ends. Germline assignment: CDR1 SGHDT and CDR2 YYEEEE. There are 14 residues in the CDR3. The CDR3 protein is CASSLKSTRETQYF. CDR3 nucleotide sequence: TGTGCCAGCAGCTTGAAGTCGACGAGGGAGACCCAGTACTTC.

This clonotype appeared many times. The CDR3 region is CSGGRTDTDTQYF. For the CDR3, the DNA is TGCAGTGGAGGCCGGACCGACACAGATACGCAGTATTTT. This chain joins TRBV20-1 and TRBJ2-3, with unresolved D. CDR1 DFQATT and CDR2 SNEGSKA come from the germline V gene (reference sequence). Trimming took 7 bases from V and 2 from J, leaving 13 bases between them. This CDR3 is 13 amino acids long.

The chain employs TRBV19 and TRBJ2-5; 7 bases are a match to TRBD1. This CDR3 is 16 amino acids long. V dropped 6 bases and J dropped 2; count of bases not matched to a gene: 12. The germline CDR1 and CDR2 sequences are LNHDA and SQIVND (reference sequence). The CDR3 loop reads CASSLHSPGQQETQYF. The CDR3 DNA reads TGTGCCAGTAGCCTCCACTCACCGGGACAGCAAGAGACCCAGTACTTC.

The chain joins TRBV7-2 to TRBJ1-2; the D is unclear. From germline, CDR1 is SGHTA and CDR2 FQGNSA. CDR3 length equals 13 residues. With 4 bases removed from V and 1 base from J, the gap between germline ends came to 7 bases. The DNA for the CDR3 is TGTGCCAGCAGCTCCGGTTATAACTATGGCTACACCTTC. Amino acid sequence: CASSSGYNYGYTF.

The J gene is TRBJ1-2, the V gene TRBV4-1; unclear D gene. Germline V lookup: CDR1 MGHRA, CDR2 YSYEKL. V lost 0 bases and J 8 bases, leaving 10 bases between the germline ends. CDR3 length: 13 amino acids. The DNA of the CDR3 is TGCGCCAGCAGCCAAGATTACGGGGTCGGCTACACCTTC. As protein: CASSQDYGVGYTF.

This clonotype was seen only a few times. The CDR3 DNA sequence: TGTGCCAGCAGCTCGCCGGCCCCGGGGGGGGGCGGCTACACCTTC. Protein product: CASSSPAPGGGGYTF. This chain links TRBV7-2 with TRBJ1-2; D may be TRBD1 (6 bases). V lost 4 bases, J lost 8 bases, and 20 bases lay in between. Germline loops: CDR1 SGHTA, CDR2 FQGNSA. The CDR3 length is 15 residues.

The table lists this clonotype with a few counts. The DNA of the CDR3 is TGTGCCAGCTTAAAAAGCGGCGGGAGGGTCACAGATACGCAGTATTTT. Translating it yields CASLKSGGRVTDTQYF. V usage is TRBV28 and J usage is TRBJ2-3; the match to TRBD2 covers 9 bases. The CDR3 is 16 residues long. Germline V CDR1 and CDR2: MDHEN, SYDVKM. After removal of 8 bases from V and 2 bases from J, the junction contained 11 bases not matched to a gene.

This clonotype was seen a handful of times. The chain combines TRBV7-9 with TRBJ2-1, with 10 nucleotides matching TRBD2. Per the germline V gene, CDR1 is SEHNR and CDR2 is FQNEAQ (reference sequence). This CDR3 is built from 16 residues. After removal of 5 bases from V and 5 bases from J, the junction contained 9 bases not matched to a gene. CDR3 residues: CASSVVPSGGDNEQFF. The CDR3 DNA follows: TGTGCCAGCAGCGTAGTCCCTAGCGGGGGAGACAATGAGCAGTTCTTC.

This clonotype was observed a few times. V and J are TRBV7-9 and TRBJ1-4; 7 bases align to TRBD1. This CDR3 has 16 amino acids. The germline gives CDR1 SEHNR, CDR2 FQNEAQ (reference sequence). The V gene end was trimmed by 5 bases and the J gene end by 0 bases; junction bases not matched to a gene: 6. The DNA for the CDR3 is TGTGCCAGCAGCCTCACAGGGGTAGCAACTAATGAAAAACTGTTTTTT. Translated: CASSLTGVATNEKLFF. Full variable domain (rest looked up from reference TRBV7-9 and TRBJ1-4): DTGVSQNPRHKITKRGQNVTFRCDPISEHNRLYWYRQTLGQGPEFLTYFQNEAQLEKSRLLSDRFSAERPKGSFSTLEIQRTEQGDSAMYLCASSLTGVATNEKLFFGSGTQLSVL.

This chain joins TRBV5-6 and TRBJ1-5; D ambiguous. The germline V gene has CDR1 SGHDT and CDR2 YYEEEE. This CDR3 region has 13 residues. Trimming cost V 0 bases and J 8 bases, with 9 bases left between them. In DNA form, the CDR3 reads TGTGCCAGCAGCTTGGGCGGTGGGGAGCCCCAGCATTTT. Its protein is CASSLGGGEPQHF.

This clonotype has a count of ten or more. The J gene is TRBJ1-2, the V gene TRBV5-5; TRBD1 matches at 10 bases. The CDR3 spans 14 residues. Germline CDR1 and CDR2: SGHKS and YYEKEE (reference sequence). V lost 4 bases, J lost 5 bases, and 5 bases stayed unmatched. The CDR3 region has the DNA TGTGCCAGCAGCCCCGGGACAGGGGTGTATGGCTACACCTTC. This gives the protein CASSPGTGVYGYTF.

The V gene is TRBV12-3 or TRBV12-4, the J gene TRBJ2-3; 14 bases line up with TRBD2. The ends lost 4 bases at V and 4 bases at J; junction bases unmatched: 4. The CDR3 is 16 amino acids. The CDR3 nucleotides are TGTGCCAGCAGTTCCTGGACTAGCGGGGGGCCAGATACGCAGTATTTT. Protein product: CASSSWTSGGPDTQYF.

This clonotype was observed a few times. The chain is built from TRBV3-1 and TRBJ2-3; D not resolved. This CDR3 is built from 15 residues. Germline CDR1 is LGHDT and CDR2 is YNNKEL (reference sequence). Trimming took off 6 bases at V and 5 bases at J, with 18 bases between the two ends. The chain's CDR3 is CASSPRPAGEDTQYF. The CDR3 nucleotides read TGTGCCAGCAGTCCCAGACCGGCTGGGGAAGATACGCAGTATTTT.

The chain links TRBV12-3 or TRBV12-4 to TRBJ2-3; D unresolved. The length of the CDR3 is 21 residues. V lost 3 bases and J lost 2, with 30 bases in between. The CDR3 sequence is CASSFHPSSEASSAPTDTQYF. The DNA for the CDR3 is TGTGCCAGCAGTTTTCACCCCTCATCAGAAGCCTCAAGCGCCCCCACAGATACGCAGTATTTT.